This TCR beta chain was recovered during a study of technical replicates of blood from four donors. In germline, CDR1 is LNHNV, CDR2 YYDKDF (reference sequence). The CDR3 has 13 residues. The V gene lost 0 bases and the J gene lost 6 bases, with 9 bases spanning the gap. TCRdb's table, derived via immunoSEQ multiplex PCR, lists solely in-frame clones and lacks some. This table has approximately 79,000 clones, about 92% appearing once. Material: T cells isolated from PBMCs. V is TRBV15 and J is TRBJ2-7; perhaps TRBD2 as D (5 bases). The sequence came from a human donor in good health. CDR3 sequence: CATSRDSRGEQYF. CDR3 DNA sequence: TGTGCCACCAGCAGAGATAGTCGGGGCGAGCAGTACTTC.